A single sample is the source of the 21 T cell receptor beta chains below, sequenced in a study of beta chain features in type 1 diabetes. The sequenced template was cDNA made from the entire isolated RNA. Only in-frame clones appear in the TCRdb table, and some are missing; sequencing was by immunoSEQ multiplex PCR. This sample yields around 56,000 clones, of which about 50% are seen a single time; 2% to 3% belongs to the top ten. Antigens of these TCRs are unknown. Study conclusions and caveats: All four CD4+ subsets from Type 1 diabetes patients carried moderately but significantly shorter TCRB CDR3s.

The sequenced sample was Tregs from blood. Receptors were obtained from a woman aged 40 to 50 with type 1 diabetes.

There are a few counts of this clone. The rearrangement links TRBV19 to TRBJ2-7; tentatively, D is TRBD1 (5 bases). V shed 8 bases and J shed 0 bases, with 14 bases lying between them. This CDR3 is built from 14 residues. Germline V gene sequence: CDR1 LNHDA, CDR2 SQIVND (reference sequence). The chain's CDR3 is CASSDRPSSYEQYF. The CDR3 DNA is TGTGCCAGTTCAGACAGACCCAGCTCCTACGAGCAGTACTTC.

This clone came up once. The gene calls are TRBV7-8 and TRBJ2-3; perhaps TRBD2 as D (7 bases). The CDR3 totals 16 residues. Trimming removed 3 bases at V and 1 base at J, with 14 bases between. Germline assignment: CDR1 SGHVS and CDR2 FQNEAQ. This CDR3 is CASSFVAGAGTDTQYF. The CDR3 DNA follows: TGTGCCAGCAGCTTTGTTGCGGGGGCGGGCACAGATACGCAGTATTTT.

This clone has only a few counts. The CDR3 nucleotides are TGTGCCAGCAGCACTCGGACTAGCGGGGGGGCCCTCCAAGAGACCCAGTACTTC. Protein sequence: CASSTRTSGGALQETQYF. This chain joins TRBV7-2 and TRBJ2-5, with TRBD2 identical over 15 bases. The germline V gene has CDR1 SGHTA and CDR2 FQGNSA. This CDR3 is 18 amino acids long. V shed 5 bases, J shed 1 base, and the junction held 8 bases outside the gene matches.

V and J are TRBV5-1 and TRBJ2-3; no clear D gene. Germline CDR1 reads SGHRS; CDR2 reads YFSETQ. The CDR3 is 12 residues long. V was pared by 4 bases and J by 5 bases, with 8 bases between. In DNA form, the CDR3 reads TGCGCCAGCAGCGCGTCGGGAGATACGCAGTATTTT. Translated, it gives CASSASGDTQYF.

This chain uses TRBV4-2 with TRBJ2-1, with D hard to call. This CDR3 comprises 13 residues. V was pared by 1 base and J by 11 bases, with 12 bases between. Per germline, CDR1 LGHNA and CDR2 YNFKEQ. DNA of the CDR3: TGTGCCAGCAGCCAAGGGGCGCGTCCTCAGCAGTTCTTC. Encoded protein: CASSQGARPQQFF.

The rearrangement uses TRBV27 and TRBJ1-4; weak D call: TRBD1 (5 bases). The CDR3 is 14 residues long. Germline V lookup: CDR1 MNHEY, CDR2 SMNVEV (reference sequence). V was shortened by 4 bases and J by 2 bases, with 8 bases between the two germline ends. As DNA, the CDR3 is TGTGCCAGCAGTTCGCCAGGGACTAATGAAAAACTGTTTTTT. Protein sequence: CASSSPGTNEKLFF.

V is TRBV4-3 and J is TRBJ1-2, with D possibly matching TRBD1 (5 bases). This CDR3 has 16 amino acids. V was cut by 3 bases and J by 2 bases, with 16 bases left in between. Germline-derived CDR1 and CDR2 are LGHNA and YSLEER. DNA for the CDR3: TGCGCCAGCAGCCATCAGGGCCGTCCAGGCAACTATGGCTACACCTTC. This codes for CASSHQGRPGNYGYTF.

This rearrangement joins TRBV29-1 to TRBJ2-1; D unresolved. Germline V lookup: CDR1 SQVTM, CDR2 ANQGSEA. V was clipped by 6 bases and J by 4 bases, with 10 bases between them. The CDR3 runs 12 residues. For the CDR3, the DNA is TGCAGCGTCTTACTTGTGTACAATGAGCAGTTCTTC. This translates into CSVLLVYNEQFF.

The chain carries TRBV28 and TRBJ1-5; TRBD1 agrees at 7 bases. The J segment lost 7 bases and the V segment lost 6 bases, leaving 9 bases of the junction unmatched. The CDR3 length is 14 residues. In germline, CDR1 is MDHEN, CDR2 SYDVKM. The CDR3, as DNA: TGTGCCAGCAGGTCGACAGGGAGTGGACAGCCCCAGCATTTT. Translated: CASRSTGSGQPQHF.

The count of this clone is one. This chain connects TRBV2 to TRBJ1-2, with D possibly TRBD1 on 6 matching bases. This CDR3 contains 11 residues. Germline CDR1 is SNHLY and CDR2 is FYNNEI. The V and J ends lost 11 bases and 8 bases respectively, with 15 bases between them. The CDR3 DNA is TGTGCCGTAACAGGGTCGGAGGGCTACACCTTC. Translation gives CAVTGSEGYTF. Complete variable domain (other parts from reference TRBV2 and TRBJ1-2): EPEVTQTPSHQVTQMGQEVILRCVPISNHLYFYWYRQILGQKVEFLVSFYNNEISEKSEIFDDQFSVERPDGSNFTLKIRSTKLEDSAMYFCAVTGSEGYTFGSGTRLTVV.

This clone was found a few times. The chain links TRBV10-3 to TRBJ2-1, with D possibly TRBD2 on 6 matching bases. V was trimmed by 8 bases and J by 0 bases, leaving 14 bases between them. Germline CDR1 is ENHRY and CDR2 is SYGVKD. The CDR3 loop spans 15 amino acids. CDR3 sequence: CAIRRTGDSYNEQFF. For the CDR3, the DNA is TGTGCCATCCGAAGAACGGGAGACTCCTACAATGAGCAGTTCTTC.

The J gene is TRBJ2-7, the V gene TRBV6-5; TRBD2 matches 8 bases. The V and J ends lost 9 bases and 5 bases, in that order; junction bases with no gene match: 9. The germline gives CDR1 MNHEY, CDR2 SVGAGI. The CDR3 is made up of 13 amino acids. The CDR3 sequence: CASGIAGLDEQYF. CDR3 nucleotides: TGTGCCAGTGGGATAGCGGGGCTCGACGAGCAGTACTTC.

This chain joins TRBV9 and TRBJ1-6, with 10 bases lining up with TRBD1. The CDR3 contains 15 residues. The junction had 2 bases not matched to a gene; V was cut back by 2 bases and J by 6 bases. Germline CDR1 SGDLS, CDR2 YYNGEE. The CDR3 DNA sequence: TGTGCCAGCAGCGTCGGACAGGGGGGTAATTCACCCCTCCACTTT. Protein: CASSVGQGGNSPLHF.

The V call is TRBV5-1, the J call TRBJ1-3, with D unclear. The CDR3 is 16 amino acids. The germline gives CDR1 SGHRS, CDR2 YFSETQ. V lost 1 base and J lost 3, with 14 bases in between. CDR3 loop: CASSLTPTADGNTIYF. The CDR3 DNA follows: TGCGCCAGCAGCTTGACCCCGACGGCGGATGGAAACACCATATATTTT. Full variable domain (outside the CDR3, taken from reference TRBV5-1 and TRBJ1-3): KAGVTQTPRYLIKTRGQQVTLSCSPISGHRSVSWYQQTPGQGLQFLFEYFSETQRNKGNFPGRFSGRQFSNSRSEMNVSTLELGDSALYLCASSLTPTADGNTIYFGEGSWLTVV.

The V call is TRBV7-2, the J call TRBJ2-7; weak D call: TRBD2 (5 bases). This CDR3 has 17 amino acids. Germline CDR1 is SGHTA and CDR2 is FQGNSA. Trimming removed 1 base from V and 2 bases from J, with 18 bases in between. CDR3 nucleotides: TGTGCCAGCAGCTTAGGACGGGGAAATAGCTTCACCTACGAGCAGTACTTC. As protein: CASSLGRGNSFTYEQYF.

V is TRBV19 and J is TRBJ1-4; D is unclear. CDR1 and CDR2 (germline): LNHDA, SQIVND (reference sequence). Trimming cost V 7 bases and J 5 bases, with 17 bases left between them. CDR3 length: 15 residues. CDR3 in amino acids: CASTPTSAVNEKLFF. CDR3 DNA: TGTGCCAGTACCCCAACTTCGGCGGTGAATGAAAAACTGTTTTTT.

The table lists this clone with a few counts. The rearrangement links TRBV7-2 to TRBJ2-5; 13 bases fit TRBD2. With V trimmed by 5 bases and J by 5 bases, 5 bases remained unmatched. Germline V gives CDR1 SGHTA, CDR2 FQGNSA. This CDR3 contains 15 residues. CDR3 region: CASSRQLAGGETQYF. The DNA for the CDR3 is TGTGCCAGCAGCCGACAACTAGCGGGGGGGGAGACCCAGTACTTC.

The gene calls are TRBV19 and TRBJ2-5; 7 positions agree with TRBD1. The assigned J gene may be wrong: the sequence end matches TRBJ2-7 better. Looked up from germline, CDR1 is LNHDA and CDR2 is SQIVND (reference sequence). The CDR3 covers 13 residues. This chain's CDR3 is CASSNRQGYEQYF. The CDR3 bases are TGTGCCAGTAGTAACCGACAGGGATACGAGCAGTACTTC.

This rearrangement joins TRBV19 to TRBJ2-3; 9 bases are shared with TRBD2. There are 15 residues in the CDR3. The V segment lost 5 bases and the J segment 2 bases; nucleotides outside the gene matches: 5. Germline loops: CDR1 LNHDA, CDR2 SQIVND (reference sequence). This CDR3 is CASSPLAGFTDTQYF. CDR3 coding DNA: TGTGCCAGTAGTCCCCTAGCGGGATTCACAGATACGCAGTATTTT. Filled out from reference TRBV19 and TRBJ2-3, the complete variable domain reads DGGITQSPKYLFRKEGQNVTLSCEQNLNHDAMYWYRQDPGQGLRLIYYSQIVNDFQKGDIAEGYSVSREKKESFPLTVTSAQKNPTAFYLCASSPLAGFTDTQYFGPGTRLTVL.

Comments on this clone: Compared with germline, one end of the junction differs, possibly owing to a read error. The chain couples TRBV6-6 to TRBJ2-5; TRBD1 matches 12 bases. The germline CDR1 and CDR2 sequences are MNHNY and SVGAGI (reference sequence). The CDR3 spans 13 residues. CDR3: CASKGQGAENDNF. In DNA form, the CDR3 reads TGTGCCAGCAAGGGACAGGGGGCGGAAAATGACAACTTC.

Here the CDR3 reads CASSLSGGHEQFF. CDR3 coding DNA: TGCGCCAGCAGCTTGTCAGGGGGGCATGAGCAGTTCTTC. V is TRBV5-1 and J is TRBJ2-1; D perhaps matches TRBD1 (7 bases). Trimming shortened V by 1 base and J by 8 bases, and 10 bases separated the two germline ends. CDR1 is SGHRS, CDR2 YFSETQ, per germline. This CDR3 is 13 amino acids long.